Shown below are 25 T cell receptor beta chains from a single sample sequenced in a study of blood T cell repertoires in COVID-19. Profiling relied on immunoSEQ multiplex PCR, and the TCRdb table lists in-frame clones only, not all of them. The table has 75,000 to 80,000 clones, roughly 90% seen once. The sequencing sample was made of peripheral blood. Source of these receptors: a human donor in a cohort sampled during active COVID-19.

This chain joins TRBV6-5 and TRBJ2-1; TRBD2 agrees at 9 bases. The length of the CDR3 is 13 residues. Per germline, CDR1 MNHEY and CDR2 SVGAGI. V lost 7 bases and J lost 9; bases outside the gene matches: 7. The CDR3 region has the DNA TGTGCCAGCATCCTAGCGGGACTCCGTGAGCAGTTCTTC. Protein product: CASILAGLREQFF.

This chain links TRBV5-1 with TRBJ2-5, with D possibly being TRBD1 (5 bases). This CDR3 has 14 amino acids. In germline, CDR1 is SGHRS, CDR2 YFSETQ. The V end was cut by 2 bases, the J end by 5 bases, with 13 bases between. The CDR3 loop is CASSLGRVDETQYF. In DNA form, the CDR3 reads TGCGCCAGCAGCTTAGGCAGGGTCGATGAGACCCAGTACTTC.

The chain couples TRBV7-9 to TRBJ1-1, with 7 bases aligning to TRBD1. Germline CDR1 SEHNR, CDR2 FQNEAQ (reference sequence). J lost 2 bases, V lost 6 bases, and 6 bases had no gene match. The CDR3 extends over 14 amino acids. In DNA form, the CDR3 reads TGTGCCAGCAGTTCCGGGACAGCTAACACTGAAGCTTTCTTT. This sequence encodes CASSSGTANTEAFF. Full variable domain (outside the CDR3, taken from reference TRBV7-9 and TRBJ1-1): DTGVSQNPRHKITKRGQNVTFRCDPISEHNRLYWYRQTLGQGPEFLTYFQNEAQLEKSRLLSDRFSAERPKGSFSTLEIQRTEQGDSAMYLCASSSGTANTEAFFGQGTRLTVV.

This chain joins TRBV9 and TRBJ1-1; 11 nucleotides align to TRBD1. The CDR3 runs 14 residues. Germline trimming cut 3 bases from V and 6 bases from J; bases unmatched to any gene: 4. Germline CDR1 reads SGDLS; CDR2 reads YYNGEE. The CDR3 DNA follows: TGTGCCAGCAGCGCGGGACAGGGGGTTTCTGAAGCTTTCTTT. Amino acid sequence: CASSAGQGVSEAFF. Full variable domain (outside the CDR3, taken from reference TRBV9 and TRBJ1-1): DSGVTQTPKHLITATGQRVTLRCSPRSGDLSVYWYQQSLDQGLQFLIQYYNGEERAKGNILERFSAQQFPDLHSELNLSSLELGDSALYFCASSAGQGVSEAFFGQGTRLTVV.

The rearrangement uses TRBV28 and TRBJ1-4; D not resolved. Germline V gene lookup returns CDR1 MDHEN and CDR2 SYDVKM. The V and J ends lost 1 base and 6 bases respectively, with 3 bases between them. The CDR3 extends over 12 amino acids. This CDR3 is CASSLSDEKLFF. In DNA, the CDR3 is TGTGCCAGCAGTTTATCGGATGAAAAACTGTTTTTT.

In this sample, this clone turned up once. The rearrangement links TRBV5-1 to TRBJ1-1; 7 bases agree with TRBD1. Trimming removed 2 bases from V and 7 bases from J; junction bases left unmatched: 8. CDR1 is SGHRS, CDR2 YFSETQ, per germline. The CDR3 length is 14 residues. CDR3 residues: CASSFADRADEAFF. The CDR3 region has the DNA TGCGCCAGCAGCTTTGCCGACAGGGCGGATGAAGCTTTCTTT.

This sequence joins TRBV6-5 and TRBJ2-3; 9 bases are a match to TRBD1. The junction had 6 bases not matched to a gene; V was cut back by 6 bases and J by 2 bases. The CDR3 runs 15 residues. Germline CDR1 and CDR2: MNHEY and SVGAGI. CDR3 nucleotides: TGTGCCAGCAGCCGGACAGGGGTTAACACAGATACGCAGTATTTT. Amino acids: CASSRTGVNTDTQYF.

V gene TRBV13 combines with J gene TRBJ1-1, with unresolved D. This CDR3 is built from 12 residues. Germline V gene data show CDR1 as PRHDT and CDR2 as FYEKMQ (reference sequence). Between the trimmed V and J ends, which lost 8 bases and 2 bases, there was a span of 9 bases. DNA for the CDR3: TGTGCCAGCTTAGCGGGAAACACTGAAGCTTTCTTT. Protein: CASLAGNTEAFF.

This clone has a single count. Written as DNA, the CDR3 is TGTGCCAGCTCTACCCAGAGAGGGAGCTATGGCTACACCTTC. It encodes CASSTQRGSYGYTF. V is TRBV18 and J is TRBJ1-2; D unclear. The V and J ends lost 6 bases and 4 bases respectively, with 15 bases between them. This CDR3 is built from 14 residues. Per germline, CDR1 KGHSH and CDR2 LQKENI.

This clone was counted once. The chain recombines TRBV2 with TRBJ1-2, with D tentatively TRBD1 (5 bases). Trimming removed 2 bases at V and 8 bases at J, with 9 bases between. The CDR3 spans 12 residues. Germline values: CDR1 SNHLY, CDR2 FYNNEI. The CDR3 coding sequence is TGTGCCAGCAGTGAACAGGGTTACGGCTACACCTTC. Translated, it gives CASSEQGYGYTF.

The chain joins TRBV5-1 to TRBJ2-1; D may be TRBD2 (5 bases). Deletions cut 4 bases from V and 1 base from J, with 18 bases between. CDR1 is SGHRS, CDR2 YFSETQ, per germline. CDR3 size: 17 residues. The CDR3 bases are TGCGCCAGCAGCCCCGGTACCGGGATCAGGTCCTACAATGAGCAGTTCTTC. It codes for CASSPGTGIRSYNEQFF.

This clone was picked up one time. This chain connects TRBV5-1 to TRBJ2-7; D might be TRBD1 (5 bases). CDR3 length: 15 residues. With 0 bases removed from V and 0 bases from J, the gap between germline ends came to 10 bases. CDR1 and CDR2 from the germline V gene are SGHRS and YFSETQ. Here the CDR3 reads CASSLDATVSYEQYF. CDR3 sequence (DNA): TGCGCCAGCAGCTTGGACGCGACAGTCTCCTACGAGCAGTACTTC.

The DNA of the CDR3 is TGTGCCAGCACCGTCCTAAGGGGAAACTATGGCTACACCTTC. It specifies CASTVLRGNYGYTF. This chain uses TRBV6-5 with TRBJ1-2; D might be TRBD1 (5 bases). There are 14 residues in the CDR3. Germline CDR1 and CDR2: MNHEY and SVGAGI. V dropped 7 bases and J dropped 2 bases, with 14 bases sitting between them.

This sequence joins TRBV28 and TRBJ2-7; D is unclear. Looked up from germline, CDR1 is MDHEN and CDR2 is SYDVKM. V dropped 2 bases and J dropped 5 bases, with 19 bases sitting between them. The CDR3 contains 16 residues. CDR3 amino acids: CASSLPGDPGSNEQYF. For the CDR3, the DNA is TGTGCCAGCAGTTTACCCGGTGATCCAGGATCCAACGAGCAGTACTTC.

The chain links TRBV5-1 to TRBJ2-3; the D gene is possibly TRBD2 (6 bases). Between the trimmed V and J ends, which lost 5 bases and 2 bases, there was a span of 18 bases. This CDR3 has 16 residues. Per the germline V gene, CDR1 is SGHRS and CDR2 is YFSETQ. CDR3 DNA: TGCGCCAGCAGATCGGACTACCTCAGACCCACAGATACGCAGTATTTT. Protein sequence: CASRSDYLRPTDTQYF. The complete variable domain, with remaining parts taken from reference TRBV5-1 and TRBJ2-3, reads KAGVTQTPRYLIKTRGQQVTLSCSPISGHRSVSWYQQTPGQGLQFLFEYFSETQRNKGNFPGRFSGRQFSNSRSEMNVSTLELGDSALYLCASRSDYLRPTDTQYFGPGTRLTVL.

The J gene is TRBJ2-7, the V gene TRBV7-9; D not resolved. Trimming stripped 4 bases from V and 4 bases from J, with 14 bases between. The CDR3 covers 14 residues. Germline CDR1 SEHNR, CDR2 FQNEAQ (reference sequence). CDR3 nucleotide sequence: TGTGCCAGCAGCTCAAACAGAGATACGTACGAGCAGTACTTC. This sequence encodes CASSSNRDTYEQYF. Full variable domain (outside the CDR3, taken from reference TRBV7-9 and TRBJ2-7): DTGVSQNPRHKITKRGQNVTFRCDPISEHNRLYWYRQTLGQGPEFLTYFQNEAQLEKSRLLSDRFSAERPKGSFSTLEIQRTEQGDSAMYLCASSSNRDTYEQYFGPGTRLTVT.

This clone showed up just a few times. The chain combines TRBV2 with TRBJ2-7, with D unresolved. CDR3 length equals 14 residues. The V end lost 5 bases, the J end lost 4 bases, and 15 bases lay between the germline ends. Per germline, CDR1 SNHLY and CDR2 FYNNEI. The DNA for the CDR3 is TGTGCCAGCAGTCAGTCCCAGAATACGTACGAGCAGTACTTC. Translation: CASSQSQNTYEQYF.

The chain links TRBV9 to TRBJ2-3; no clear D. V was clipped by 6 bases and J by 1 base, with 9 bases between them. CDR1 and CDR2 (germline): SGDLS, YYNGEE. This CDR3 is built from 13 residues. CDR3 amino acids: CASTPRGTDTQYF. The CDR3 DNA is TGTGCCAGCACCCCCCGAGGCACAGATACGCAGTATTTT.

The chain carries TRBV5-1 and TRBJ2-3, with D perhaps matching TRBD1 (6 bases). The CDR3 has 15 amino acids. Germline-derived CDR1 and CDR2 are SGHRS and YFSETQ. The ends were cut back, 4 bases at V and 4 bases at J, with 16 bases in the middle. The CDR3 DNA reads TGCGCCAGCAGCATCCAAGGGGGTGAGGCAGATACGCAGTATTTT. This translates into CASSIQGGEADTQYF.

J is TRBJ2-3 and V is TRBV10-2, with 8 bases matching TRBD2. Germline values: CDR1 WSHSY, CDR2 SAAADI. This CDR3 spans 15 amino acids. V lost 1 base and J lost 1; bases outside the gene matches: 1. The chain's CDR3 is CASSELRGGTDTQYF. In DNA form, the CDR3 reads TGCGCCAGCAGTGAGTTGCGGGGGGGCACAGATACGCAGTATTTT.

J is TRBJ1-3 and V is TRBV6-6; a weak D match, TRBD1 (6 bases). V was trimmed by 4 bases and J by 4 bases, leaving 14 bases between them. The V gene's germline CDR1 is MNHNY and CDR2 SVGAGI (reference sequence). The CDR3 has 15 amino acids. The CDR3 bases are TGTGCCAGCAGTTCTACATGGGGGCCGGGAAACACCATATATTTT. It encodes CASSSTWGPGNTIYF.

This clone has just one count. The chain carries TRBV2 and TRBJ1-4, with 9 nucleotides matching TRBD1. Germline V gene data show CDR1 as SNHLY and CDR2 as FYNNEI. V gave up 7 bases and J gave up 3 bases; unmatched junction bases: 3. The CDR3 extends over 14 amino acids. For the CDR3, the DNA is TGTGCCAGCAAACAGGGGGCGGCTAATGAAAAACTGTTTTTT. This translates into CASKQGAANEKLFF.

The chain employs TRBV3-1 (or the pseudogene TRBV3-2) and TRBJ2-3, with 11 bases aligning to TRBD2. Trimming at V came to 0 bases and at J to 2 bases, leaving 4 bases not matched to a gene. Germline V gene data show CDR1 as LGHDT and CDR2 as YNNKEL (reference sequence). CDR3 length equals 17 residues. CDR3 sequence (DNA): TGTGCCAGCAGCCAAGATGAGACTAGCGGGGCCACAGATACGCAGTATTTT. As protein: CASSQDETSGATDTQYF.

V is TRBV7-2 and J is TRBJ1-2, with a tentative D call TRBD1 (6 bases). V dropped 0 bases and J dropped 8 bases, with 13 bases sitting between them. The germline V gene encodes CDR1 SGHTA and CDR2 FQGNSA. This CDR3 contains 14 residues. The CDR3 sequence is CASSLAAGALGYTF. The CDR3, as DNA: TGTGCCAGCAGCTTAGCGGCAGGGGCTCTCGGCTACACCTTC. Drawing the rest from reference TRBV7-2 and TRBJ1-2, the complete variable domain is GAGVSQSPSNKVTEKGKDVELRCDPISGHTALYWYRQSLGQGLEFLIYFQGNSAPDKSGLPSDRFSAERTGGSVSTLTIQRTQQEDSAVYLCASSLAAGALGYTFGSGTRLTVV.

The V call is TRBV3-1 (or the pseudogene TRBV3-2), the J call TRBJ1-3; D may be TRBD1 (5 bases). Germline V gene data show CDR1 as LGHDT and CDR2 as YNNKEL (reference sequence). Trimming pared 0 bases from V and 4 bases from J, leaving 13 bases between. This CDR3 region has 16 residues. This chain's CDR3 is CASSQDAANRGNTIYF. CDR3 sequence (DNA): TGTGCCAGCAGCCAAGATGCGGCCAACAGGGGAAACACCATATATTTT.